The rows below give T cell receptor beta chains drawn from one sample of a study of shared clonotypes between healthy human individuals. Sequencing used immunoSEQ multiplex PCR; TCRdb keeps in-frame clones, though not all of them. The sample holds some 1,900,000 clones, about 95% seen once. Source material: naive CD8+ T cells sorted from blood. Source of these receptors: a man between 18 and 29 years old in good health. The CDR3 runs from the conserved cysteine through the conserved F or W. Fields, in order: J gene, D gene, clone size, V gene, CDR3 protein, CDR3 DNA. D genes are given only for firm matches. Size tells how often a clone was seen (once, few, many) or the class of an expanded clone, and some rows leave it out.

J: TRBJ1-5
D: .
size: .
V: TRBV12-2
CDR3: CASRLVSDQPQHF
DNA: TGTGCAAGTCGCTTGGTTTCCGATCAGCCCCAGCATTTT

J: TRBJ2-1
D: .
size: .
V: TRBV4-1
CDR3: CASSQVGGAENEQFF
DNA: TGCGCCAGCAGCCAAGTAGGGGGGGCTGAGAATGAGCAGTTCTTC

J: TRBJ2-7
D: .
size: .
V: TRBV7-9
CDR3: CASSPRTAYEQYF
DNA: TGTGCCAGCAGCCCACGGACAGCCTACGAGCAGTACTTC

J: TRBJ2-2
D: .
size: once
V: TRBV5-4
CDR3: CASSWDGNTGELFF
DNA: TGTGCCAGCAGTTGGGACGGAAACACCGGGGAGCTGTTTTTT

J: TRBJ2-7
D: .
size: .
V: TRBV15
CDR3: CATSGRPGLTSPYEQYF
DNA: TGTGCCACCAGCGGTCGACCGGGCCTTACGTCCCCCTACGAGCAGTACTTC

J: TRBJ1-4
D: .
size: .
V: TRBV7-8
CDR3: CASSLDTELFF
DNA: TGTGCCAGCAGCTTAGACACGGAACTGTTTTTT

J: TRBJ2-7
D: TRBD1
size: few
V: TRBV29-1
CDR3: CSVDAGQGYEQYF
DNA: TGCAGCGTTGATGCGGGACAGGGCTACGAGCAGTACTTC

J: TRBJ2-1
D: .
size: .
V: TRBV19
CDR3: CASSMTGEQFF
DNA: TGTGCCAGTAGTATGACGGGTGAGCAGTTCTTC

J: TRBJ2-1
D: .
size: .
V: TRBV4-1
CDR3: CASSQDPDSYNEQFF
DNA: TGCGCCAGCAGCCAAGATCCGGACAGCTACAATGAGCAGTTCTTC

J: TRBJ2-7
D: .
size: .
V: TRBV4-1
CDR3: CASSPESQIANEQYF
DNA: TGCGCCAGCAGCCCTGAGTCGCAGATTGCTAACGAGCAGTACTTC

J: TRBJ2-2
D: .
size: .
V: TRBV11-3
CDR3: CASRTDPGGELFF
DNA: TGTGCCAGTCGTACCGACCCGGGCGGGGAGCTGTTTTTT

J: TRBJ1-6
D: .
size: .
V: TRBV28
CDR3: CASSPGRRAGNSPLHF
DNA: TGTGCCAGCAGTCCGGGACGCCGGGCCGGCAATTCACCCCTCCACTTT

J: TRBJ2-7
D: .
size: once
V: TRBV4-1
CDR3: CASSARDNAYEQYF
DNA: TGCGCCAGCAGCGCCCGGGACAACGCCTACGAGCAGTACTTC

J: TRBJ1-2
D: TRBD1
size: .
V: TRBV12-5
CDR3: CASGPTTTGGHYGYTF
DNA: TGTGCTAGTGGACCAACCACGACAGGGGGTCATTATGGCTACACCTTC

J: TRBJ1-2
D: .
size: .
V: TRBV28
CDR3: CATLLDSYGYTF
DNA: TGTGCCACCCTCCTCGACAGCTATGGCTACACCTTC